This TCR beta chain was sequenced for a study of CD8 T cell repertoires and HIV-1 epitope variants. Across the whole study: Control wells had CMV/EBV/flu peptides, negative Ebola AY9, or no peptide. Enriched T cells were co-cultured with equal numbers of autologous T cell-negative antigen-presenting cells. The baseline condition was 1M T cells left uncultured. Study-wide findings and caveats: Beta chains alone show antigen proliferation, not cytokine profile or function.

Trimming shortened V by 6 bases and J by 13 bases, and 22 bases separated the two germline ends. CDR1 is MNHEY, CDR2 SMNVEV, per germline (reference sequence). The CDR3 has 14 amino acids. Measured with immunoSEQ multiplex PCR; TCRdb has only the in-frame clones, and not every one. This table holds roughly 5,300 clones, about 60% found once. Remarks on this clone: No antigen is known for it.

Sequenced input: cultured CD8+ T cells derived from PBMCs. This chain uses TRBV27 with TRBJ2-1; possible D gene TRBD1, 6 bases. This TCR was sampled from a male donor with HIV. CDR3 sequence: CASSRDNPQGSQFF. DNA of the CDR3: TGTGCCAGCAGCCGGGACAATCCCCAGGGGTCCCAGTTCTTC.